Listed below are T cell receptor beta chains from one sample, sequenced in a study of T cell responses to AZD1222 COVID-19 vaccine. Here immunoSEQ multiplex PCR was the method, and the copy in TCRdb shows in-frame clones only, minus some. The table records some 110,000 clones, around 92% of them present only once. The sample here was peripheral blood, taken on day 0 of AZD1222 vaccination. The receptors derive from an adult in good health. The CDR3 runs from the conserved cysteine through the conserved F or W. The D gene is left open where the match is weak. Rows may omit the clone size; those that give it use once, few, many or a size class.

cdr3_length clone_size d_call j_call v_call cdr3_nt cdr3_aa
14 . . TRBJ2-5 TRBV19 TGTGCCAGTAGTCCGCCGGGCTACTCAGAGACCCAGTACTTC CASSPPGYSETQYF
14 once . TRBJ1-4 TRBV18 TGTGCCAGCTCACAACAGGGTTCGGAGGAAAAACTGTTTTTT CASSQQGSEEKLFF
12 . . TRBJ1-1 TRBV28 TGTGCCACCAAAGATTTACGAGGCTGGGCTTTCTTT CATKDLRGWAFF
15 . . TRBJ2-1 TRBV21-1 TGTGCCAGCAGCAAAGTTGCAACTAGCGGCAATGAGCAGTTCTTC CASSKVATSGNEQFF
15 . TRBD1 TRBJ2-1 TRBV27 TGTGCCAGCAGTCTCCGGGACAGGGCATCGGGTGAGCAGTTCTTC CASSLRDRASGEQFF
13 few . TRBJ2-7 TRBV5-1 TGCGCCAGCAGCTTTGGGGGGTACTACGAGCAGTACTTC CASSFGGYYEQYF
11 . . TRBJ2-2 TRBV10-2 TGCGGAGCAGGGAAGACCGGGGAGCTGTTTTTT CGAGKTGELFF
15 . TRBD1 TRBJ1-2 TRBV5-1 TGCGCCAGCAGCTTGATCGGGACAGGGAACTATGGCTACACCTTC CASSLIGTGNYGYTF
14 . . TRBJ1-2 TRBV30 TGTGCTTCCAACTGGGACGGTGAAGATAATGGCTACACCTTC CASNWDGEDNGYTF
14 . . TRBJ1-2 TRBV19 TGTGCCAGTAGTACACAGGGACTTAACTATGGCTACACCTTC CASSTQGLNYGYTF
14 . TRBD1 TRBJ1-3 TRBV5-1 TGCGCCAGCAGCTCTGGGACAGGTCCGAACACCATATATTTT CASSSGTGPNTIYF
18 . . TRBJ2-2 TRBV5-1 TGCGCCAGCAGCTTGGGGCTACAGGGCCCCGCAGGGGCCGGGGAGCTGTTTTTT CASSLGLQGPAGAGELFF
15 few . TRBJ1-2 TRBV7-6 TGTGCCAGCAGCTTAGCTCTTGGTCCCTACTATGGCTACACCTTC CASSLALGPYYGYTF
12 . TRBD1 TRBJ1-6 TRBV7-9 TGTGCCGCGGGGACAGTCAATTCACCCCTCCACTTT CAAGTVNSPLHF
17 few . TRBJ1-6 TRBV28 TGTGCCAGCAGCCGAACCTCAGGGTCGATTCCTTGGTCACCCCTCCACTTT CASSRTSGSIPWSPLHF
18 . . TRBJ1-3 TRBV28 TGTGCCACACTCCCCCGTCCCCAGGGATTCCTCTCTGGAAACACCATATATTTT CATLPRPQGFLSGNTIYF
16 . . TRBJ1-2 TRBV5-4 TGTGCCAGCAGCTCACAAGGGGTGGGGGCTAACTATGGCTACACCTTC CASSSQGVGANYGYTF
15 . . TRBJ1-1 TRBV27 TGTGCCAGCAGTTTAGGTGGGGGAGTTTTCACTGAAGCTTTCTTT CASSLGGGVFTEAFF
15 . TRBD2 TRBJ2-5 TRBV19 TGTGCCAGTAGTCCCCAGCGGGGGAGTCCGGGGACCCAGTACTTC CASSPQRGSPGTQYF
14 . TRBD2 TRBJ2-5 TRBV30 TGTGCCTGGAGTCAGACTAGCGGCCAAGAGACCCAGTACTTC CAWSQTSGQETQYF
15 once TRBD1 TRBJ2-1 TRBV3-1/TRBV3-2 TGTGCCAGCAGCCAAGGAGGGGGACAGAGCAATGAGCAGTTCTTC CASSQGGGQSNEQFF
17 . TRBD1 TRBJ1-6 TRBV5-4 TGTGCCAGCAGCCGGGACAGGGAGGACTCCTATAATTCACCCCTCCACTTT CASSRDREDSYNSPLHF
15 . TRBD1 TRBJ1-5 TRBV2 TGTGCCAGCAGCGTCCAGGGACAGGGATTTCAGCCCCAGCATTTT CASSVQGQGFQPQHF
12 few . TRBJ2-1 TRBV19 TGTGCCAGTAGTATATGGCAACAGGAGCAGTTCTTC CASSIWQQEQFF
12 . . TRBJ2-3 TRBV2 TGTGCCAGCACCAGGGGCCCAGATACGCAGTATTTT CASTRGPDTQYF
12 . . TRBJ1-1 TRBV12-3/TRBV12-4 TGTGCCAGCAGTTTAATAGGTACTGAAGCTTTCTTT CASSLIGTEAFF
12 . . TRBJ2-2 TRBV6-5 TGTGCCAGCAGTTCGTCGACCGGGGAGCTGTTTTTT CASSSSTGELFF
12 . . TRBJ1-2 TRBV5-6 TGTGCCAGCACGTCGGATAACTATGGCTACACCTTC CASTSDNYGYTF
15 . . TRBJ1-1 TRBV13 TGTGCCAGCAGCTCACGGACGACCCTAACTGGTGAAGCTTTCTTT CASSSRTTLTGEAFF
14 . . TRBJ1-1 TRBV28 TGTGCCAGCAGTTTGGTACAGCCGAACACTGAAGCTTTCTTT CASSLVQPNTEAFF
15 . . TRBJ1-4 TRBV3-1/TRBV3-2 TGTGCCAGCAGCCAAAGACAATCAACTAATGAAAAACTGTTTTTT CASSQRQSTNEKLFF
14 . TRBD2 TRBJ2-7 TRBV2 TGTGCCAGCAAAGTTAGCGGGAGCATCTACGAGCAGTACTTC CASKVSGSIYEQYF
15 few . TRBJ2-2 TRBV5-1 TGCGCCAGCAGCGTTGGGGGACTTAACACCGGGGAGCTGTTTTTT CASSVGGLNTGELFF
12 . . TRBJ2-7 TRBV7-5 TGTGCCAGAAGCGCTATCCGGGGCGAGCAGTACTTC CARSAIRGEQYF
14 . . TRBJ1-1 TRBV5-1 TGCGCCAGCAGCTCCGCGACTTCGAACACTGAAGCTTTCTTT CASSSATSNTEAFF
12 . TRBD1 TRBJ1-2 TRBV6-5 TGTGCCAGCATGTTACAGGGGGCCGGCTACACCTTC CASMLQGAGYTF
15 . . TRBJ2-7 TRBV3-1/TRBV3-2 TGTGCCAGCAGCCAAGCCGGGGCGATTACCTACGAGCAGTACTTC CASSQAGAITYEQYF
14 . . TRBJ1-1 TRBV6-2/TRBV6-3 TGTGCCAGCAGTTACGGGGGTATAGGCACTGAAGCTTTCTTT CASSYGGIGTEAFF
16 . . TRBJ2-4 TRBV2 TGTGCCAGCAGCCCTACAGGGATCGGAGCCAAAAACATTCAGTACTTC CASSPTGIGAKNIQYF
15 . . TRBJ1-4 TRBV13 TGTGCCAGCAGCTTAGCCTCCGGTACTAATGAAAAACTGTTTTTT CASSLASGTNEKLFF
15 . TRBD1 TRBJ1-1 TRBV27 TGTGCCAGCTCCCAGGGCCCCCAGGGGGTCACTGAAGCTTTCTTT CASSQGPQGVTEAFF
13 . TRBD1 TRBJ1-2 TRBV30 TGTGCCTGGAGTGTGTTAGGGGGCGGTGGCTACACCTTC CAWSVLGGGGYTF
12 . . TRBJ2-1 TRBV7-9 TGTGCCAGCAGTCGTCAGTACAATGAGCAGTTCTTC CASSRQYNEQFF
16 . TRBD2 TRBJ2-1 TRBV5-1 TGCGCCAGCAGCTTGACGAGCGGGAGTAGGTACAATGAGCAGTTCTTC CASSLTSGSRYNEQFF
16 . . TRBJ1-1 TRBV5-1 TGCGCCAGCAGCATCAGGGAGCGCTCGATCGGAACTGAAGCTTTCTTT CASSIRERSIGTEAFF
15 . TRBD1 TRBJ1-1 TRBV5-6 TGTGCCAGCAGCGCAGAGCAGGGGGCGGGCACTGAAGCTTTCTTT CASSAEQGAGTEAFF
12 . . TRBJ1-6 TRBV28 TGTGCCAGCCAGGGGTCTAATTCACCCCTCCACTTT CASQGSNSPLHF
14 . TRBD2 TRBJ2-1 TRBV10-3 TGTGCCATCAGTGGAAGCGGGGATGTTAATGAGCAGTTCTTC CAISGSGDVNEQFF
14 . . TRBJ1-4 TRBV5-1 TGCGCCAGCAGCTTGGGCGGGGGTAATGAAAAACTGTTTTTT CASSLGGGNEKLFF
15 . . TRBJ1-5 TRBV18 TGTGCCAGCTCACCAAGGGCAATCTCAGTTGAGTCCCAGCATTTT CASSPRAISVESQHF
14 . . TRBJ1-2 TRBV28 TGTGCCAGCAGTTATGGGGGGATGGAGCATGGCTACACCTTC CASSYGGMEHGYTF
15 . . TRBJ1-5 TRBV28 TGTGCCAGCATGGTCGGATGGGGGGCGGGTCAGCCCCAGCATTTT CASMVGWGAGQPQHF
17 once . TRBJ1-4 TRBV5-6 TGTGCCAGCAGCTTATCCTTGAGGGGAGCCGCGAATGAAAAACTGTTTTTT CASSLSLRGAANEKLFF